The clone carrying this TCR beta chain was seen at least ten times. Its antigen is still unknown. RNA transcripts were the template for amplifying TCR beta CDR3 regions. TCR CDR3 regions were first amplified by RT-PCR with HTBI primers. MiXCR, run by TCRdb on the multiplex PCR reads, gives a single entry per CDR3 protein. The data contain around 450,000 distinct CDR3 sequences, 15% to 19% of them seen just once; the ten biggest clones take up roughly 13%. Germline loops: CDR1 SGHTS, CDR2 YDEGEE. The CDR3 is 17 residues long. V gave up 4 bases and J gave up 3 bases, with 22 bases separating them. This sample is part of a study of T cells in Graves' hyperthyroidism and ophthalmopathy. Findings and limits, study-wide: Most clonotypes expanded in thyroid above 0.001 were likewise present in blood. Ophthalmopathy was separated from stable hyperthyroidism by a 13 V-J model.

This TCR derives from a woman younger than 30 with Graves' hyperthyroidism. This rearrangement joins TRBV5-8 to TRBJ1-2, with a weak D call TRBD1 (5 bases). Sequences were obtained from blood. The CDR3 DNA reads TGTGCCAGCAGCGCGGGACGCAGTGTGGGTATATACTATGGCTACACCTTC. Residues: CASSAGRSVGIYYGYTF.